Following are 17 T cell receptor beta chains from one sample sequenced in a study of radiotherapy plus CTLA-4 blockade in lung cancer (dated by TCRdb to the late 2010s). Preparation of the library involved the immunoSEQ multiplex PCR assay. Here the immuneACCESS table is served through TCRdb, limited to in-frame sequences with V and J called. Missing clones are a known gap in these copies; in checked studies unresolved V genes cover under half, and the rest lacks a known reason. The sample yields 90,000 to 100,000 clones; 65% to 80% were counted once. In total, the top ten clones hold around 3% of the sample. The material sequenced was peripheral blood, taken from a patient treated with radiotherapy plus ipilimumab. These receptors were obtained from a human donor with non-small cell lung cancer who had a partial response to radiotherapy plus ipilimumab. Some clones in this sample may be carry-over from other donors' samples.

The genes are TRBV2 and TRBJ2-3, with TRBD2 matching 11 bases. The J segment lost 4 bases and the V segment lost 8 bases, leaving 8 bases of the junction unmatched. CDR1 is SNHLY, CDR2 FYNNEI, per germline. This CDR3 contains 15 residues. The CDR3 DNA sequence: TGTGCCAGCGGTCTAGCGGGGGGTGTTGCAGATACGCAGTATTTT. Its translation: CASGLAGGVADTQYF.

In its sample, this clone was seen once. The chain joins TRBV6-6 to TRBJ2-5; 8 nucleotides align to TRBD2. The V gene end was trimmed by 0 bases and the J gene end by 4 bases; junction bases not matched to a gene: 7. Germline-derived CDR1 and CDR2 are MNHNY and SVGAGI (reference sequence). The CDR3 has 16 amino acids. CDR3 bases: TGTGCCAGCAGTTACTCGTTCGGGGGGGCCTTAGAGACCCAGTACTTC. Residues: CASSYSFGGALETQYF.

This sequence joins TRBV30 and TRBJ2-2; no firm D call. Looked up from germline, CDR1 is GTSNPN and CDR2 is SVGIG (reference sequence). The V end lost 3 bases, the J end lost 4 bases, and 9 bases lay between the germline ends. This CDR3 is built from 13 residues. CDR3 protein: CAWRWRGTGELFF. CDR3 nucleotides: TGTGCCTGGAGGTGGCGAGGCACCGGGGAGCTGTTTTTT.

J is TRBJ1-1 and V is TRBV28; D is uncertain. The V gene lost 8 bases and the J gene lost 4 bases, with 17 bases spanning the gap. Per germline, CDR1 MDHEN and CDR2 SYDVKM. The CDR3 loop spans 14 amino acids. CDR3 in amino acids: CASATPGISTEAFF. The DNA of the CDR3 is TGTGCCAGCGCGACTCCCGGCATAAGCACTGAAGCTTTCTTT.

This rearrangement joins TRBV7-9 to TRBJ1-1; 7 bases are a match to TRBD1. V shed 3 bases, J shed 4 bases, and the junction held 5 bases outside the gene matches. Looked up from germline, CDR1 is SEHNR and CDR2 is FQNEAQ (reference sequence). This CDR3 has 14 amino acids. The CDR3: CASSFRQGPTEAFF. CDR3 nucleotides: TGTGCCAGCAGCTTTAGACAGGGACCCACTGAAGCTTTCTTT.

Here the CDR3 reads CAISRGSAGLNYGYTF. Written as DNA, the CDR3 is TGTGCCATCAGTAGAGGGTCAGCGGGGCTTAACTATGGCTACACCTTC. The chain joins TRBV10-3 to TRBJ1-2; D is perhaps TRBD1 (5 bases). Germline CDR1 reads ENHRY; CDR2 reads SYGVKD. The V gene lost 5 bases and the J gene lost 1 base, with 17 bases spanning the gap. The CDR3 extends over 16 amino acids.

This chain links TRBV29-1 with TRBJ2-1; D call uncertain. The V end was cut by 8 bases, the J end by 3 bases, with 8 bases between. CDR3 size: 11 residues. Germline V gene lookup returns CDR1 SQVTM and CDR2 ANQGSEA. The CDR3 sequence: CSTNYYNEQFF. The CDR3 nucleotides read TGCAGCACAAACTACTACAATGAGCAGTTCTTC.

The V call is TRBV9, the J call TRBJ2-4, with TRBD2 matching 13 bases. The V gene end was trimmed by 0 bases and the J gene end by 1 base; junction bases not matched to a gene: 13. Germline values: CDR1 SGDLS, CDR2 YYNGEE. This CDR3 comprises 21 residues. In DNA form, the CDR3 reads TGTGCCAGCAGCGTAGGCCCCATGAGACTAGCGGGGGGTGGGGCCAAAAACATTCAGTACTTC. This gives the protein CASSVGPMRLAGGGAKNIQYF.

The chain combines TRBV2 with TRBJ1-5, with no clear D. This CDR3 has 14 amino acids. The V end lost 7 bases, the J end lost 6 bases, and 16 bases lay between the germline ends. The germline V gene encodes CDR1 SNHLY and CDR2 FYNNEI. The CDR3: CASTSGLQSQPQHF. The CDR3, as DNA: TGTGCCAGCACTTCAGGACTTCAGAGTCAGCCCCAGCATTTT.

The chain uses TRBV6-1 and TRBJ2-3, with 8 nucleotides matching TRBD1. Trimming removed 4 bases from V and 2 bases from J; junction bases left unmatched: 5. CDR1 is MNHNS and CDR2 is SASEGT in the germline V gene. The CDR3 has 15 residues. The CDR3 DNA sequence: TGTGCCAGCAGTGGGCGACAGGGGCCCACAGATACGCAGTATTTT. Translated, it gives CASSGRQGPTDTQYF.

In its sample, this clone was seen once. For the CDR3, the DNA is TGCGCCAGCAGCTTGGCTCCTAGCGGGGGCGAGCAGTACTTC. Amino acids: CASSLAPSGGEQYF. The chain carries TRBV5-1 and TRBJ2-7, with 10 bases fitting TRBD2. The CDR3 runs 14 residues. The V segment lost 0 bases and the J segment 6 bases; nucleotides outside the gene matches: 3. CDR1 SGHRS and CDR2 YFSETQ come from the germline V gene.

On this clone itself: A junction end diverges from the germline sequence, so it may reflect a read error. The rearrangement links TRBV6-5 to TRBJ2-4; D is ambiguous. The CDR3 spans 9 residues. In germline, CDR1 is MNHEY, CDR2 SVGAGI. CDR3 amino acids: CASSYEPKF. Written as DNA, the CDR3 is TGTGCCAGCAGTTACGAGCCGAAATTC.

The chain has TRBV5-1 and TRBJ2-1, with TRBD1 as a possible D gene (6 bases). Trimming left V 2 bases short and J 7 bases short, with 10 bases between. The CDR3 consists of 13 residues. Germline loops: CDR1 SGHRS, CDR2 YFSETQ. In nucleotides, the CDR3 is TGCGCCAGCAGCTTATCAGGGGTTAATGAGCAGTTCTTC. Translation gives CASSLSGVNEQFF.

This clone was counted only a few times. This rearrangement joins TRBV28 to TRBJ2-7, with D tentatively TRBD1 (7 bases). V was pared by 5 bases and J by 1 base, with 15 bases between. CDR3 length: 15 amino acids. Germline CDR1 MDHEN, CDR2 SYDVKM. The CDR3 DNA reads as TGTGCCAGCAGTCCGATGACAGGGAGGTCCTACGAGCAGTACTTC. As protein: CASSPMTGRSYEQYF.

The CDR3: CASSLTGVYEQFF. The CDR3 DNA reads TGTGCCAGCAGCCTGACAGGGGTCTATGAGCAGTTCTTC. The chain combines TRBV11-2 with TRBJ2-1; 8 bases line up with TRBD1. CDR3 length: 13 amino acids. Trimming at V came to 5 bases and at J to 8 bases, leaving 5 bases not matched to a gene. Germline loops: CDR1 SGHAT, CDR2 FQNNGV.

This chain links TRBV6-5 with TRBJ1-2; 10 bases match TRBD1. CDR1 is MNHEY and CDR2 is SVGAGI in the germline V gene. V lost 6 bases, J lost 6 bases, and 10 bases stayed unmatched. This CDR3 has 15 residues. CDR3 residues: CASRGGQGEMNGYTF. CDR3 DNA sequence: TGTGCCAGCAGGGGTGGACAGGGGGAAATGAATGGCTACACCTTC.

J is TRBJ2-6 and V is TRBV2, with D unclear. Germline V gives CDR1 SNHLY, CDR2 FYNNEI. Trimming pared 4 bases from V and 0 bases from J, leaving 4 bases between. The CDR3 has 14 residues. CDR3 in DNA: TGTGCCAGCAGTGCACTCTCTGGGGCCAACGTCCTGACTTTC. Translated, it gives CASSALSGANVLTF.